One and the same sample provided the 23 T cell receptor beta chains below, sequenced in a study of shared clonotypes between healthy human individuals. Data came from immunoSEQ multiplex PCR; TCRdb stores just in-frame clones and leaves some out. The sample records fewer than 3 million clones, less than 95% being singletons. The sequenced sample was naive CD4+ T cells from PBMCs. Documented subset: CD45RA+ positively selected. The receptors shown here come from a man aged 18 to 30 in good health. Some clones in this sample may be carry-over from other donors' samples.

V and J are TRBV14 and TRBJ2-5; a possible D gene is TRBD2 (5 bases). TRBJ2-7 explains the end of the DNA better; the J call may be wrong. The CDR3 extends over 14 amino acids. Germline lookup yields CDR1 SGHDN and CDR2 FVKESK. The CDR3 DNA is TGTGCCAGCAGCCAAGCTACGGGATCCTACGAGCAGTACTTC. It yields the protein CASSQATGSYEQYF.

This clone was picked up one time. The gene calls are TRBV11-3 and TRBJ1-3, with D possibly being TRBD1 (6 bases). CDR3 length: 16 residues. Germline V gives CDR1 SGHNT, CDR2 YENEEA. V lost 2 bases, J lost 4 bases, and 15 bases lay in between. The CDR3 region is CASSLRGGVTGNTIYF. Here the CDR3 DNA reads TGTGCCAGCAGCTTACGCGGGGGCGTTACGGGAAACACCATATATTTT.

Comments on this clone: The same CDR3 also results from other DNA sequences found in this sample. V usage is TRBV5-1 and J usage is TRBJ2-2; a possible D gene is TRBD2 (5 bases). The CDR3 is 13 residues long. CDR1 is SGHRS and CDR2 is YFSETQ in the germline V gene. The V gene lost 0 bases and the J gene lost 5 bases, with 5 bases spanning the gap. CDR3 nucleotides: TGCGCCAGCAGCTTGGCGGGGACCGGGGAGCTGTTTTTT. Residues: CASSLAGTGELFF. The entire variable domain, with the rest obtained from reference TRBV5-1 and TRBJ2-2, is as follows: KAGVTQTPRYLIKTRGQQVTLSCSPISGHRSVSWYQQTPGQGLQFLFEYFSETQRNKGNFPGRFSGRQFSNSRSEMNVSTLELGDSALYLCASSLAGTGELFFGEGSRLTVL.

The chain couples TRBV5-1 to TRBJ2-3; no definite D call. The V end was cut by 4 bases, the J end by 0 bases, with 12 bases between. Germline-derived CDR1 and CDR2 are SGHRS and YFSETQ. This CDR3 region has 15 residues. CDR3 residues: CASSSASRSTDTQYF. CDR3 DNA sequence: TGCGCCAGCAGCAGCGCATCGAGGAGCACAGATACGCAGTATTTT. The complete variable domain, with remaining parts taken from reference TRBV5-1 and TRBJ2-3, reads KAGVTQTPRYLIKTRGQQVTLSCSPISGHRSVSWYQQTPGQGLQFLFEYFSETQRNKGNFPGRFSGRQFSNSRSEMNVSTLELGDSALYLCASSSASRSTDTQYFGPGTRLTVL.

The DNA for the CDR3 is TGTGCCAGCAGTGAGACAGGGGGTTATCAGCCCCAGCATTTT. Translation gives CASSETGGYQPQHF. The V gene is TRBV6-4, the J gene TRBJ1-5; TRBD1 aligns across 9 bases. Trimming at V came to 3 bases and at J to 5 bases, leaving 2 bases not matched to a gene. The CDR3 totals 14 residues. Looked up from germline, CDR1 is MRHNA and CDR2 is SNTAGT.

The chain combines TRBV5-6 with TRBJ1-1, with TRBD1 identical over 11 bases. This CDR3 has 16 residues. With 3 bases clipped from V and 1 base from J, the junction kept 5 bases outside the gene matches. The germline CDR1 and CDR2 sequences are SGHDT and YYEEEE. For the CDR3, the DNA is TGTGCCAGCAGCTCCCTCGGGACAGGGGGGAACACTGAAGCTTTCTTT. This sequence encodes CASSSLGTGGNTEAFF.

The CDR3 sequence is CASSLGDRGRLEKLFF. CDR3 DNA: TGTGCCAGCAGCTTGGGGGACAGGGGGCGCCTCGAAAAACTGTTTTTT. This sequence joins TRBV5-8 and TRBJ1-4; TRBD1 agrees at 12 bases. CDR1 is SGHTS and CDR2 is YDEGEE in the germline V gene. The CDR3 consists of 16 residues. Trimming removed 0 bases from V and 8 bases from J; junction bases left unmatched: 5.

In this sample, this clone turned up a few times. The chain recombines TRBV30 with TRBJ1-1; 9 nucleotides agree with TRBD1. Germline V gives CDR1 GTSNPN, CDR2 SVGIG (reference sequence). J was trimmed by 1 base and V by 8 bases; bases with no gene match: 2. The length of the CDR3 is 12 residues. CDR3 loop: CARDRENTEAFF. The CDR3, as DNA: TGTGCCCGGGACAGGGAGAACACTGAAGCTTTCTTT.

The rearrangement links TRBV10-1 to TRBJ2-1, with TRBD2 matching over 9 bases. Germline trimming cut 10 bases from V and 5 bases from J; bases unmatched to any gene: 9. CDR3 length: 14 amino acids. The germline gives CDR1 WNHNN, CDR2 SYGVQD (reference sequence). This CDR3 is CATGTLAGNNEQFF. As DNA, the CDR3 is TGCGCCACCGGCACCCTAGCGGGGAACAATGAGCAGTTCTTC.

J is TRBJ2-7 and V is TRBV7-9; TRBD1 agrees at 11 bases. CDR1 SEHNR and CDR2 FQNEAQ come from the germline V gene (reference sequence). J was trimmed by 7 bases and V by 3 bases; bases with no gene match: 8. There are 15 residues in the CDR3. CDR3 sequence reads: CASSFLRGQGEEQYF. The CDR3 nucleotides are TGTGCCAGCAGCTTCCTCCGGGGACAGGGGGAAGAGCAGTACTTC.

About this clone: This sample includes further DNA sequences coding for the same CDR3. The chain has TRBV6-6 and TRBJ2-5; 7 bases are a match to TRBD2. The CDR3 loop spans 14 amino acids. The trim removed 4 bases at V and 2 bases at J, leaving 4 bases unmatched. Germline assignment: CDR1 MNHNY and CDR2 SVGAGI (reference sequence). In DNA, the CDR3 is TGTGCCAGCAGTTGGGGAGGGAATCAAGAGACCCAGTACTTC. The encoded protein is CASSWGGNQETQYF.

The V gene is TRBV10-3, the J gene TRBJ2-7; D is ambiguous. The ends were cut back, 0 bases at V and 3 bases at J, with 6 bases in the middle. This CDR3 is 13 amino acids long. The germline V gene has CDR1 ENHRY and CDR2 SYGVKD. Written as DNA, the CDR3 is TGTGCCATCAGTGAGTCGTTGCGCTACGAGCAGTACTTC. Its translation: CAISESLRYEQYF.

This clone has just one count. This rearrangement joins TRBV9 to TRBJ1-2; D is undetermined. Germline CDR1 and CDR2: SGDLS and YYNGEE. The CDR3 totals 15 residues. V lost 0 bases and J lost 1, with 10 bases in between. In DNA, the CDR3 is TGTGCCAGCAGCGTAGTCCCCTCCTTTAACTATGGCTACACCTTC. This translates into CASSVVPSFNYGYTF.

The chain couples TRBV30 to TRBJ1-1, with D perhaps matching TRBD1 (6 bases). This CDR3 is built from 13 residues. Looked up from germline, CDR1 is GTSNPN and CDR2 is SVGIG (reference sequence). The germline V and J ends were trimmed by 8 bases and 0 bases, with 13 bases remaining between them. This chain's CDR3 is CAGIHRVNTEAFF. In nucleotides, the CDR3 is TGTGCCGGTATTCACAGGGTGAACACTGAAGCTTTCTTT.

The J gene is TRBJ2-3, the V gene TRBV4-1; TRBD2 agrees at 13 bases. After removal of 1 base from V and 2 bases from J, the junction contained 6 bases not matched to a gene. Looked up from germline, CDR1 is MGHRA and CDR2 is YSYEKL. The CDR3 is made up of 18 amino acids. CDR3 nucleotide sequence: TGCGCCAGCAGCCAAGGGACTAGCGGGAGACGTGCCACAGATACGCAGTATTTT. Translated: CASSQGTSGRRATDTQYF.

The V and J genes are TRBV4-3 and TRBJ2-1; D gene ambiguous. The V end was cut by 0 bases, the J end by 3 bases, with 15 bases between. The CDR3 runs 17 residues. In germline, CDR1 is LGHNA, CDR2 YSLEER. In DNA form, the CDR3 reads TGCGCCAGCAGCCAAGATCTGGGGTGGGGAAACTACAATGAGCAGTTCTTC. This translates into CASSQDLGWGNYNEQFF.

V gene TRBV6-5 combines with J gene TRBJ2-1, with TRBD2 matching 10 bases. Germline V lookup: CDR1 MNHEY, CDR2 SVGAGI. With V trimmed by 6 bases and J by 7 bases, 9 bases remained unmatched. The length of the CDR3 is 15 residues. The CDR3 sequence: CASRGLAVGTNEQFF. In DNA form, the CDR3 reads TGTGCCAGCAGAGGACTAGCGGTCGGGACGAATGAGCAGTTCTTC.

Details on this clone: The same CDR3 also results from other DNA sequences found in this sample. CDR3 nucleotide sequence: TGTGCCAGCAGCCCCGCCAGCGGAAGTTACAATGAGCAGTTCTTC. It translates to CASSPASGSYNEQFF. J is TRBJ2-1 and V is TRBV9; tentatively, D is TRBD2 (5 bases). V gave up 4 bases and J gave up 4 bases, with 15 bases separating them. Germline V gives CDR1 SGDLS, CDR2 YYNGEE. There are 15 residues in the CDR3.

The CDR3 region is CASTGGGELFF. Written as DNA, the CDR3 is TGTGCCAGCACCGGAGGCGGGGAGCTGTTTTTT. The chain couples TRBV2 to TRBJ2-2; possibly TRBD2 for D (5 bases). The germline V gene has CDR1 SNHLY and CDR2 FYNNEI. V was cut by 7 bases and J by 7 bases, with 7 bases left in between. The CDR3 is made up of 11 amino acids.

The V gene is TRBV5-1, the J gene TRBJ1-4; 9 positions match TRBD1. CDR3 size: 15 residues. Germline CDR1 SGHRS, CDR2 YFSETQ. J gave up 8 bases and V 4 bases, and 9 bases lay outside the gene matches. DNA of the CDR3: TGCGCCAGCAGCATAGGACAGGGGCAAAGGGAAAAACTGTTTTTT. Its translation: CASSIGQGQREKLFF.

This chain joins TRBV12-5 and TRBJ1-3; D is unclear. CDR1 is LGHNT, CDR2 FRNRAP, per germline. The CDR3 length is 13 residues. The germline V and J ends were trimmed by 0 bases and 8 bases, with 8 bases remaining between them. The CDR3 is CASGLVGRDTIYF. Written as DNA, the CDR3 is TGTGCTAGTGGTTTGGTAGGGCGAGACACCATATATTTT.

DNA for the CDR3: TGTGCCTGGAGTGTACGGACGAGCTACACCTTC. Protein sequence: CAWSVRTSYTF. The chain is built from TRBV30 and TRBJ1-2; D not resolved. The germline CDR1 and CDR2 sequences are GTSNPN and SVGIG (reference sequence). This CDR3 spans 11 amino acids. V was shortened by 0 bases and J by 9 bases, with 8 bases between the two germline ends.

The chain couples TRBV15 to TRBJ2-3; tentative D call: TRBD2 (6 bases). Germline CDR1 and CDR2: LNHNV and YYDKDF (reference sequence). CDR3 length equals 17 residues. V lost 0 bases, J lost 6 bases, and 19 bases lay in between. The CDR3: CATSRDRWEASGDTQYF. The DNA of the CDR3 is TGTGCCACCAGCAGAGATAGGTGGGAGGCCAGCGGGGATACGCAGTATTTT.